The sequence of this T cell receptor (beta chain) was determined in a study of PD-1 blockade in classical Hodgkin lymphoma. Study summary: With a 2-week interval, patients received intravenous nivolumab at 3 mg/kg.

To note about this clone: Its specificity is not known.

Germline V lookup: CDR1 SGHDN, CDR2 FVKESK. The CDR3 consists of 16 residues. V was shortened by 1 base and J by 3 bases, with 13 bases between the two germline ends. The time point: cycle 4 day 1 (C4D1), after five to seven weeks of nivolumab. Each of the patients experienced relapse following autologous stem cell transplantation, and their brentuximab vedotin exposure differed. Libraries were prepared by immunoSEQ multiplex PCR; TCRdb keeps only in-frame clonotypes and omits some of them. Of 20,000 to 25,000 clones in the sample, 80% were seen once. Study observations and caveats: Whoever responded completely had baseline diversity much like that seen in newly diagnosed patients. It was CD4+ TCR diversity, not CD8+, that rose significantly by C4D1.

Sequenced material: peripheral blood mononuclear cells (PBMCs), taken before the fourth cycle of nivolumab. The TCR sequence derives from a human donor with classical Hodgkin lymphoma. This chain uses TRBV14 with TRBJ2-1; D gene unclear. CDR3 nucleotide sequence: TGTGCCAGCAGCCAAGTCGAGCTTCCAGGCTACAATGAGCAGTTCTTC. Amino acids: CASSQVELPGYNEQFF.